A single sample gave rise to the 21 T cell receptor beta chains below, sequenced in a study of memory CD4+ T cells and cytomegalovirus serostatus (dated by TCRdb to between 2018 and 2021). Library generation was performed with the immunoSEQ multiplex PCR assay. TCRdb's version of the immuneACCESS table is confined to in-frame rearrangements and falls short of the full clone set. An unresolved V gene accounts for under half of the shortfall where checked; the remainder is of unknown origin. The sample has 40,000 to 45,000 clones on record, less than 85% of them singletons. The biggest ten clones account for around 2% of the sample. A FACSAria II was used to sort memory CD4+ T cells, defined as single viable CD3+CD4+CD8-CD45RO+ cells. The material sequenced was memory CD4+ T cells from blood. Receptors were obtained from an adult in good health and CMV-seronegative.

The genes are TRBV5-5 and TRBJ2-7, with D possibly matching TRBD1 (5 bases). V lost 4 bases and J 2 bases, leaving 16 bases between the germline ends. The CDR3 spans 15 residues. Germline assignment: CDR1 SGHKS and CDR2 YYEKEE (reference sequence). The CDR3 DNA follows: TGTGCCAGCAGCCGGGTTAGGGGTGGAACCTACGAGCAGTACTTC. It encodes CASSRVRGGTYEQYF.

This sequence joins TRBV10-3 and TRBJ1-6, with 9 nucleotides matching TRBD1. CDR1 ENHRY and CDR2 SYGVKD come from the germline V gene. This CDR3 region has 15 residues. The J segment lost 6 bases and the V segment lost 6 bases, leaving 6 bases of the junction unmatched. CDR3 region: CAIRLGTGTNSPLHF. In DNA form, the CDR3 reads TGTGCCATCAGACTCGGGACAGGGACTAATTCACCCCTCCACTTT.

The rearrangement uses TRBV19 and TRBJ2-7; D might be TRBD2 (5 bases). Germline V gene data show CDR1 as LNHDA and CDR2 as SQIVND (reference sequence). The V gene lost 3 bases and the J gene lost 6 bases, with 12 bases spanning the gap. This CDR3 has 13 amino acids. The CDR3 nucleotides are TGTGCCAGTAGTATGAGGGCCTTCGCCGAGCAGTACTTC. This codes for CASSMRAFAEQYF.

This chain joins TRBV30 and TRBJ1-1; 7 nucleotides align to TRBD1. This CDR3 spans 12 amino acids. The germline V gene encodes CDR1 GTSNPN and CDR2 SVGIG (reference sequence). The V segment lost 5 bases and the J segment 2 bases; nucleotides outside the gene matches: 2. CDR3 nucleotide sequence: TGTGCCTGGGACAGGGTAAACACTGAAGCTTTCTTT. Translation gives CAWDRVNTEAFF.

The chain employs TRBV19 and TRBJ2-5; D is uncertain. Germline-derived CDR1 and CDR2 are LNHDA and SQIVND (reference sequence). Trimming took off 3 bases at V and 5 bases at J, with 10 bases between the two ends. This CDR3 spans 13 amino acids. The CDR3 coding sequence is TGTGCCAGTAGTATCGCGAACGGTGAGACCCAGTACTTC. It codes for CASSIANGETQYF.

The chain uses TRBV12-5 and TRBJ1-6; possible D gene TRBD1, 6 bases. The CDR3 is 14 residues long. The germline CDR1 and CDR2 sequences are LGHNT and FRNRAP. Trimming shortened V by 6 bases and J by 6 bases, and 12 bases separated the two germline ends. CDR3 region: CASGGGQFNSPLHF. In nucleotides, the CDR3 is TGTGCTAGTGGCGGTGGACAGTTTAATTCACCCCTCCACTTT. Variable domain in full (rest from reference TRBV12-5 and TRBJ1-6): DARVTQTPRHKVTEMGQEVTMRCQPILGHNTVFWYRQTMMQGLELLAYFRNRAPLDDSGMPKDRFSAEMPDATLATLKIQPSEPRDSAVYFCASGGGQFNSPLHFGNGTRLTVT.

This chain uses TRBV6-5 with TRBJ1-1; possible D gene TRBD1, 5 bases. The length of the CDR3 is 11 residues. The V end lost 4 bases, the J end lost 7 bases, and 7 bases lay between the germline ends. Looked up from germline, CDR1 is MNHEY and CDR2 is SVGAGI. The CDR3 DNA sequence: TGTGCCAGCAGTTTCGGGGGTGAAGCTTTCTTT. As protein: CASSFGGEAFF.

The rearrangement uses TRBV5-6 and TRBJ1-1, with 9 nucleotides matching TRBD1. The CDR3 has 14 amino acids. CDR1 is SGHDT and CDR2 is YYEEEE in the germline V gene. The ends lost 1 base at V and 2 bases at J; junction bases unmatched: 0. The CDR3 DNA reads TGTGCCAGCAGCTTGACAGGGGGCAACACTGAAGCTTTCTTT. Its protein product is CASSLTGGNTEAFF.

This clone is categorized as medium-sized (0.01 to 0.1%). V usage is TRBV10-3 and J usage is TRBJ2-1; D is unclear. Germline CDR1 reads ENHRY; CDR2 reads SYGVKD. V was trimmed by 4 bases and J by 8 bases, leaving 6 bases between them. The length of the CDR3 is 11 residues. CDR3 sequence (DNA): TGTGCCATCAGTGCCCGAGATGAGCAGTTCTTC. Encoded protein: CAISARDEQFF.

The J gene is TRBJ2-5, the V gene TRBV6-1, with 8 bases matching TRBD1. Losses at the gene ends were 7 bases for V and 3 bases for J; bases not matched to a gene: 7. CDR3 length: 14 residues. In germline, CDR1 is MNHNS, CDR2 SASEGT. The CDR3 reads CASTRGDRKETQYF. As DNA, the CDR3 is TGTGCCAGCACGCGCGGGGACAGGAAAGAGACCCAGTACTTC.

The chain carries TRBV7-8 and TRBJ2-7; TRBD1 agrees at 11 bases. With V trimmed by 3 bases and J by 0 bases, 7 bases remained unmatched. Per the germline V gene, CDR1 is SGHVS and CDR2 is FQNEAQ. CDR3 length: 17 amino acids. Here the CDR3 DNA reads TGTGCCAGCAGCTTCGGGACAGGGGGTTCTGGCTCCTACGAGCAGTACTTC. Protein product: CASSFGTGGSGSYEQYF. The full variable domain, completed using reference TRBV7-8 and TRBJ2-7, is GAGVSQSPRYKVAKRGQDVALRCDPISGHVSLFWYQQALGQGPEFLTYFQNEAQLDKSGLPSDRFFAERPEGSVSTLKIQRTQQEDSAVYLCASSFGTGGSGSYEQYFGPGTRLTVT.

The CDR3: CASSESGQSNNEQFF. CDR3 sequence (DNA): TGCGCCAGCAGTGAGTCGGGACAGAGTAACAATGAGCAGTTCTTC. This chain links TRBV10-1 with TRBJ2-1; 7 bases fit TRBD1. Germline loops: CDR1 WNHNN, CDR2 SYGVQD (reference sequence). The CDR3 length is 15 residues. V gave up 0 bases and J gave up 5 bases; unmatched junction bases: 4.

The chain joins TRBV5-1 to TRBJ2-7; D remains ambiguous. The V gene's germline CDR1 is SGHRS and CDR2 YFSETQ. The CDR3 runs 12 residues. The V and J ends lost 6 bases and 0 bases respectively, with 7 bases between them. Here the CDR3 DNA reads TGCGCCAGCACAGAAAACTCCTACGAGCAGTACTTC. As protein: CASTENSYEQYF.

V gene TRBV6-5 combines with J gene TRBJ2-7, with D perhaps assigned TRBD1 or TRBD2 (5 bases each). Germline values: CDR1 MNHEY, CDR2 SVGAGI. Trimming cost V 8 bases and J 2 bases, with 19 bases left between them. This CDR3 contains 15 residues. The CDR3 reads CASVGAGAGTYEQYF. CDR3 bases: TGTGCCAGCGTCGGCGCCGGGGCTGGAACCTACGAGCAGTACTTC.

The chain is built from TRBV2 and TRBJ2-3; D is undetermined. Germline V lookup: CDR1 SNHLY, CDR2 FYNNEI. Trimming left V 4 bases short and J 0 bases short, with 11 bases between. CDR3 size: 15 residues. The CDR3 loop is CASSALRTSTDTQYF. The CDR3 DNA follows: TGTGCCAGCAGTGCCCTTCGGACGAGCACAGATACGCAGTATTTT.

This clone was detected only a few times. This chain links TRBV2 with TRBJ1-5; a possible D gene is TRBD1 (5 bases). CDR1 is SNHLY, CDR2 FYNNEI, per germline. The V end lost 7 bases, the J end lost 3 bases, and 13 bases lay between the germline ends. The CDR3 is 14 amino acids. As DNA, the CDR3 is TGTGCCAGCACCGACCAGGGTCCCAATCAGCCCCAGCATTTT. Residues: CASTDQGPNQPQHF.

This CDR3 reads CASSPGQGREKLFF. CDR3 sequence (DNA): TGTGCCAGCAGCCCGGGACAGGGGCGAGAAAAACTGTTTTTT. J is TRBJ1-4 and V is TRBV7-9; TRBD1 agrees at 10 bases. Germline V CDR1 and CDR2: SEHNR, FQNEAQ (reference sequence). CDR3 length equals 14 residues. J gave up 8 bases and V 5 bases, and 5 bases lay outside the gene matches.

V and J are TRBV11-3 and TRBJ2-7; tentative D call: TRBD1 (6 bases). The length of the CDR3 is 13 residues. Germline V gene sequence: CDR1 SGHNT, CDR2 YENEEA. V lost 5 bases, J lost 3 bases, and 11 bases lay in between. CDR3 nucleotides: TGTGCCAGCAGCCCCCAGGGGAACTACGAGCAGTACTTC. Its translation is CASSPQGNYEQYF.

The rearrangement joins TRBV7-3 to TRBJ2-2; D is unclear. The V gene lost 4 bases and the J gene lost 7 bases, with 13 bases spanning the gap. The CDR3 contains 14 residues. Germline V gene sequence: CDR1 SGHTA, CDR2 FQGTGA. The CDR3 DNA is TGTGCCAGCAGCTCTCGGGTGGACGGCGGGGAGCTGTTTTTT. It is translated as CASSSRVDGGELFF.

The V and J genes are TRBV2 and TRBJ1-2, with 7 nucleotides matching TRBD1. The CDR3 spans 15 residues. Germline V lookup: CDR1 SNHLY, CDR2 FYNNEI. Trimming removed 0 bases from V and 4 bases from J; junction bases left unmatched: 5. CDR3: CASSEAGGQRYGYTF. The CDR3 coding sequence is TGTGCCAGCAGTGAAGCGGGGGGACAGCGCTATGGCTACACCTTC.

CDR3 loop: CASSYSEGWGSPLHF. The DNA of the CDR3 is TGTGCCAGCAGTTACTCCGAGGGGTGGGGATCACCCCTCCACTTT. The V gene is TRBV6-5, the J gene TRBJ1-6; maybe TRBD1 (5 bases). Trimming stripped 0 bases from V and 10 bases from J, with 13 bases between. There are 15 residues in the CDR3. The germline V gene has CDR1 MNHEY and CDR2 SVGAGI.